This TCR beta chain was obtained from a study of identical twins' blood T cells. Only a few counts were recorded for this clonotype. The antigen is unknown. MiXCR, applied by TCRdb to the 5' RACE reads, yields one record per CDR3 protein. The table lists a few hundred thousand distinct CDR3 sequences, about 28% of them singletons. Trimming removed 4 bases at V and 0 bases at J, with 10 bases between. CDR3 length equals 15 residues. Germline lookup yields CDR1 SGHTA and CDR2 FQGNSA. Study-level points and caveats: Mainly, cloneset size products determined shared clonotypes, twins included.

The source of this sequence is a woman aged 18 to 55 in good health. V and J are TRBV7-2 and TRBJ2-1; possibly TRBD1 or TRBD2 for D (5 bases each). The specimen was PBMCs. CDR3: CASSSSGHSYNEQFF. Here the CDR3 DNA reads TGTGCCAGCAGCTCAAGCGGACACTCCTACAATGAGCAGTTCTTC.